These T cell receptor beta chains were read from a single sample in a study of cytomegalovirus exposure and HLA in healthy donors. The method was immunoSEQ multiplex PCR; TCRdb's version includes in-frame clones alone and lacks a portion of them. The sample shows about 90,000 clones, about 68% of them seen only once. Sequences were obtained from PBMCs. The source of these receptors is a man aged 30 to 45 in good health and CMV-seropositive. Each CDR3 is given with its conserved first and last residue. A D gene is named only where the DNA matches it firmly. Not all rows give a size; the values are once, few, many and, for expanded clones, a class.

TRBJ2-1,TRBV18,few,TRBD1,CASFMQGAGNEQFF,TGTGCCAGCTTCATGCAGGGGGCTGGAAATGAGCAGTTCTTC
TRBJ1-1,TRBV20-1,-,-,CSAQTEAFF,TGCAGTGCCCAAACTGAAGCTTTCTTT
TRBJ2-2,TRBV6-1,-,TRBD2,CASILSGGNTGELFF,TGTGCCAGCATCTTAAGCGGGGGGAACACCGGGGAGCTGTTTTTT
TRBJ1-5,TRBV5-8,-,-,CASSAGNNQPQHF,TGTGCCAGCAGCGCGGGGAATAATCAGCCCCAGCATTTT
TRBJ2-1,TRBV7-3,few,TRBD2,CASGNSGRNEQFF,TGTGCCAGCGGTAATAGCGGGAGGAATGAGCAGTTCTTC
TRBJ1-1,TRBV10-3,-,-,CAISEDRIMNTEAFF,TGTGCCATCAGTGAGGACAGGATCATGAACACTGAAGCTTTCTTT
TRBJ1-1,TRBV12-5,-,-,CASGLVLKDTEAFF,TGTGCTAGTGGTTTGGTACTAAAGGACACTGAAGCTTTCTTT
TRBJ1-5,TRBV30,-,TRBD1,CAWRTGDQPQHF,TGTGCCTGGAGGACAGGGGATCAGCCCCAGCATTTT
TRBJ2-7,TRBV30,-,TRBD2,CAWKREGKYEQYF,TGTGCCTGGAAACGGGAGGGAAAATACGAGCAGTACTTC
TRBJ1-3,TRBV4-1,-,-,CASSQLERGNTIYF,TGCGCCAGCAGCCAACTGGAGCGTGGAAACACCATATATTTT
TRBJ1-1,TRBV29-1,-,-,CSGDSTEAFF,TGCAGCGGCGACAGTACTGAAGCTTTCTTT
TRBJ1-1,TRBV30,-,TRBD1,CAWSALARGQTEAFF,TGTGCCTGGAGTGCCCTGGCCAGGGGGCAGACTGAAGCTTTCTTT
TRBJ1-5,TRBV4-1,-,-,CASSQSRVWTYNQPQHF,TGCGCCAGCAGCCAGAGTAGGGTTTGGACTTACAATCAGCCCCAGCATTTT
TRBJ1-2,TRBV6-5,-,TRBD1,CASRLATGFGYGYTF,TGTGCCAGCAGGCTCGCGACAGGGTTCGGGTATGGCTACACCTTC
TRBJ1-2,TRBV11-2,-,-,CASSSPDTYGYTF,TGTGCCAGCAGCTCACCGGACACATATGGCTACACCTTC
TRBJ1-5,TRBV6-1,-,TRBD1,CASSVDRWGETQHF,TGTGCCAGCAGCGTGGACAGGTGGGGGGAGACCCAGCATTTT
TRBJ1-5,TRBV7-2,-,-,CASSPRTDYSNQPQHF,TGTGCCAGCAGCCCCAGGACGGACTATAGCAATCAGCCCCAGCATTTT
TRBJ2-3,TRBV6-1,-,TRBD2,CASSEAQGLGSDTQYF,TGTGCCAGCAGTGAAGCGCAGGGACTAGGTTCGGATACGCAGTATTTT
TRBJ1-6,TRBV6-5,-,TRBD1,CATRTGITYNSPLHF,TGTGCCACCAGGACAGGGATCACCTATAATTCACCCCTCCACTTT
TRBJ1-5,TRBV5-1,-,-,CASSLTGGNQPQHF,TGCGCCAGCAGCTTAACAGGAGGGAATCAGCCCCAGCATTTT
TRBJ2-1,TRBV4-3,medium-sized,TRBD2,CASSHSSGSQNEQFF,TGCGCCAGCAGCCACTCTAGCGGGAGTCAAAATGAGCAGTTCTTC
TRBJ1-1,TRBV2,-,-,CASQTLLTARQSAFF,TGTGCCAGCCAAACCCTACTTACGGCTCGACAGAGCGCTTTCTTT
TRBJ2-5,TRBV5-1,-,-,CASSLGRLETQYF,TGCGCCAGCAGCTTGGGTAGATTGGAGACCCAGTACTTC
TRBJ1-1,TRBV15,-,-,CATSREGLTGTEAFF,TGTGCCACCAGCAGAGAAGGTCTCACGGGAACTGAAGCTTTCTTT
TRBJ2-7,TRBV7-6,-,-,CASSPGSTYEQYF,TGTGCCAGCAGCCCAGGATCGACGTACGAGCAGTACTTC
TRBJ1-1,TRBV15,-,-,CATSRAWSAPAFF,TGTGCCACCAGCAGAGCATGGAGCGCCCCAGCTTTCTTT
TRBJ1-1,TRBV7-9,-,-,CASSPRGDNTEAFF,TGTGCCAGCAGCCCCAGGGGCGATAACACTGAAGCTTTCTTT
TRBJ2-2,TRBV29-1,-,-,CSVVTSRNTGELFF,TGCAGCGTTGTTACTAGCAGGAACACCGGGGAGCTGTTTTTT
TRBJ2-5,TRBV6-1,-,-,CASSDRGAETQYF,TGTGCCAGCAGTGACAGGGGGGCGGAGACCCAGTACTTC
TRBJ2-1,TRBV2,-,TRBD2,CASISTSGLGNEQFF,TGTGCCAGCATTTCGACTAGCGGTTTGGGTAATGAGCAGTTCTTC
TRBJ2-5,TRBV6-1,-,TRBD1,CASSNRGEETQYF,TGTGCCAGCAGCAACAGGGGTGAGGAGACCCAGTACTTC
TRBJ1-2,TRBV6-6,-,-,CASSYSPSHGYTF,TGTGCCAGCAGTTACAGCCCGTCACATGGCTACACCTTC
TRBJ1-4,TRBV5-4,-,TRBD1,CASRRQGENEKLFF,TGTGCCAGCAGACGACAGGGAGAAAATGAAAAACTGTTTTTT
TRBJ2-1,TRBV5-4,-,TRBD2,CASSPGLAPYNEQFF,TGTGCCAGCAGCCCCGGACTAGCCCCCTACAATGAGCAGTTCTTC
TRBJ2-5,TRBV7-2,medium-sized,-,CASSFPQETQYF,TGTGCCAGCAGCTTCCCTCAAGAGACCCAGTACTTC
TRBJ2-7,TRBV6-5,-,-,CASRSVGEQYF,TGTGCCAGCCGGTCGGTTGGCGAGCAGTACTTC
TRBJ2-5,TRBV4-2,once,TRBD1,CASSQTPGQGGTQYF,TGTGCCAGCAGCCAGACCCCGGGACAGGGAGGGACCCAGTACTTC
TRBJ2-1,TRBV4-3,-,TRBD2,CASSQPTSGRSNEQFF,TGCGCCAGCAGCCAACCTACTAGCGGGAGAAGCAATGAGCAGTTCTTC
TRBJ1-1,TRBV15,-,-,CATSRPRGGARLIEAFF,TGTGCCACCAGCAGACCCCGTGGAGGGGCAAGGTTAATTGAAGCTTTCTTT
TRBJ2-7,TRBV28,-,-,CASSPLGVPYEQYF,TGTGCCAGCAGTCCCCTAGGGGTCCCCTACGAGCAGTACTTC
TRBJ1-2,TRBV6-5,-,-,CASSSGIDGYTF,TGTGCCAGCAGTTCAGGGATCGATGGCTACACCTTC
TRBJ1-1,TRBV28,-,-,CASRDLNTEAFF,TGTGCCAGCAGAGATCTAAACACTGAAGCTTTCTTT
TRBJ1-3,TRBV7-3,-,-,CASGGGSGNTIYF,TGTGCCAGCGGTGGCGGGTCTGGAAACACCATATATTTT
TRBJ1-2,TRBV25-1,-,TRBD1,CASSDRDRGNYGYTF,TGTGCCAGCAGTGATCGGGACAGGGGGAACTATGGCTACACCTTC
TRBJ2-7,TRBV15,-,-,CATSRGEYEQYF,TGTGCCACCAGCAGAGGAGAGTACGAGCAGTACTTC
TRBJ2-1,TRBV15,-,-,CATSSLLSSYNEQFF,TGTGCCACCAGCAGCTTACTTAGCTCCTACAATGAGCAGTTCTTC
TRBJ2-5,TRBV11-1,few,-,CASSLGIRQETQYF,TGTGCCAGCAGTTTAGGGATCAGGCAAGAGACCCAGTACTTC
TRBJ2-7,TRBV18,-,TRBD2,CASSRRTSGSSYEQYF,TGTGCCAGCTCACGTAGGACTAGCGGGAGTTCCTACGAGCAGTACTTC
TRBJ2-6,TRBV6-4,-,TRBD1,CASSDGTGGSGANVLTF,TGTGCCAGCAGTGACGGGACAGGGGGCTCTGGGGCCAACGTCCTGACTTTC
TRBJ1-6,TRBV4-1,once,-,CASSQDVQGGYNSPLHF,TGCGCCAGCAGCCAAGATGTACAGGGTGGTTATAATTCACCCCTCCACTTT
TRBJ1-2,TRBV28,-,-,CASSSSVNYGYTF,TGTGCCAGCAGTTCCTCGGTTAACTATGGCTACACCTTC
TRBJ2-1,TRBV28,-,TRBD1,CASSKTFLDRGRSSQFF,TGTGCCAGCAGTAAGACCTTCCTGGACAGGGGGCGTTCGAGCCAGTTCTTC
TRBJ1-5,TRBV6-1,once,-,CASSEGTAEIQPQHF,TGTGCCAGCAGTGAAGGGACAGCGGAGATTCAGCCCCAGCATTTT
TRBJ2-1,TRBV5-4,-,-,CASSLDSYNEQFF,TGTGCCAGCAGCTTGGACAGCTACAATGAGCAGTTCTTC
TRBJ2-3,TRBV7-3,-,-,CASSQGTRPDTQYF,TGTGCCAGCAGCCAAGGCACTAGACCAGATACGCAGTATTTT
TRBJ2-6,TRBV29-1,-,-,CSVKGAGANVLTF,TGCAGCGTTAAGGGGGCTGGGGCCAACGTCCTGACTTTC